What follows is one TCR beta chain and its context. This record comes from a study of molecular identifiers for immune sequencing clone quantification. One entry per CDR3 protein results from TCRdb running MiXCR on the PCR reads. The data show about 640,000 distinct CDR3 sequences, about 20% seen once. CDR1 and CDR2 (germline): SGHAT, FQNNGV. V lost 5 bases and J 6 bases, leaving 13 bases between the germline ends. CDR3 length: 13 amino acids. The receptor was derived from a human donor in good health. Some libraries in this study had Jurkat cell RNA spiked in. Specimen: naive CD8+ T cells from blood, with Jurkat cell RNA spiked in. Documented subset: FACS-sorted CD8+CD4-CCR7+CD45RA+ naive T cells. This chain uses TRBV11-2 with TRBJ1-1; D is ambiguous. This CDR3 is CASSQWREAEAFF. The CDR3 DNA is TGTGCCAGCAGCCAATGGAGGGAGGCTGAAGCTTTCTTT.